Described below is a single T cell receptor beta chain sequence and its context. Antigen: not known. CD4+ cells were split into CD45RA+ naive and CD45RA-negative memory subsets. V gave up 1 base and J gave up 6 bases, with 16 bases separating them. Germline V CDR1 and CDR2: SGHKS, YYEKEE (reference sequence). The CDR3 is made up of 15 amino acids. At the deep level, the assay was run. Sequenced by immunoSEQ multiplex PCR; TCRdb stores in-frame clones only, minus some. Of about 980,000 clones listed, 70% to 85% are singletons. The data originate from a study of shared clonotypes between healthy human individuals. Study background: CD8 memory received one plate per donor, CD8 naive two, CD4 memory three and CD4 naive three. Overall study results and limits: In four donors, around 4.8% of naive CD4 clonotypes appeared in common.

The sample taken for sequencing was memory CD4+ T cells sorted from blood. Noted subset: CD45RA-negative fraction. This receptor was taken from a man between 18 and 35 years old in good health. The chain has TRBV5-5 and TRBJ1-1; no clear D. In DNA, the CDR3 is TGTGCCAGCAGCTTGTCCCATCAAGGTTTCGCTGAAGCTTTCTTT. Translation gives CASSLSHQGFAEAFF.